A selection of T cell receptor beta chains follows, all from one sample in a study of shared clonotypes between healthy human individuals. Using immunoSEQ multiplex PCR, the repertoire was profiled, and TCRdb retains in-frame clones only, with some absent. In the table there are 330,000 or so clones, about 70% of which are singletons. Material for sequencing was memory CD4+ T cells sorted from blood. The source is a man aged 25 to 40 in good health. Each CDR3 is given with its conserved first and last residue. D genes are given only for firm matches. Some rows have no size entry. The others give once, few or many, or a class for an expanded clone.

D gene | J gene | clone size | V gene | CDR3 DNA | CDR3 protein
NA | TRBJ1-2 | NA | TRBV6-6 | TGTGCCAGCGTCGGTGGTGACACTTTTATAGGGGGCTACACCTTC | CASVGGDTFIGGYTF
TRBD1 | TRBJ2-7 | NA | TRBV19 | TGTGCCAGTAGTGTATGGACAGGGGGAACCTACGAGCAGTACTTC | CASSVWTGGTYEQYF
NA | TRBJ1-3 | NA | TRBV18 | TGTGCCAGCTCCCCTACGGACACCATATATTTT | CASSPTDTIYF
NA | TRBJ1-5 | NA | TRBV6-5 | TGTGCCAGCAGTCTAAACAGGGTTCGGCCCCAGCATTTT | CASSLNRVRPQHF
NA | TRBJ2-7 | once | TRBV5-6 | TGTGCCAGCAGCCGACGGAAGGGCGACTCCTACGAGCAGTACTTC | CASSRRKGDSYEQYF
NA | TRBJ1-5 | many | TRBV9 | TGTGCCAGCAGCGTAGGGGATCGGCAGCCCCAGCATTTT | CASSVGDRQPQHF
NA | TRBJ2-2 | NA | TRBV2 | TGTGCCAGCAGTTCGGACCCAAGCACCGGGGAGCTGTTTTTT | CASSSDPSTGELFF
TRBD1 | TRBJ2-7 | NA | TRBV5-1 | TGCGCCAGCAGCTTTACAGGGGAAGAGCAGTACTTC | CASSFTGEEQYF
TRBD1 | TRBJ1-5 | NA | TRBV10-2 | TGCGCCAGCAAAGACAGGGGCAATCAGCCCCAGCATTTT | CASKDRGNQPQHF
TRBD1 | TRBJ1-2 | NA | TRBV5-1 | TGCGCCAGCAGCACTTACTCAGGGGGCGATGGCTACACCTTC | CASSTYSGGDGYTF
TRBD1 | TRBJ2-7 | NA | TRBV19 | TGTGCCAGTAGTGCTGGGACAGGGGGCCACGAGCAGTACTTC | CASSAGTGGHEQYF